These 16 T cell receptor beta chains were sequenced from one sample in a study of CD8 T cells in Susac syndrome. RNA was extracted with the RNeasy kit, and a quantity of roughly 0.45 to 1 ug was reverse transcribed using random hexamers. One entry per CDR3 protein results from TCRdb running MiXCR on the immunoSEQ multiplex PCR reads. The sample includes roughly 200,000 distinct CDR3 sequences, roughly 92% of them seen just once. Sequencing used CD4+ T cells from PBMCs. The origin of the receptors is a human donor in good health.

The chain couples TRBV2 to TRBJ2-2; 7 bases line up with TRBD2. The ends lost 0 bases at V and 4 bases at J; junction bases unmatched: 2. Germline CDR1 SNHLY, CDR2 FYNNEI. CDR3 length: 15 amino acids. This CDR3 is CASSEAPGGTGELFF. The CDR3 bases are TGTGCCAGCAGTGAAGCGCCGGGGGGCACCGGGGAGCTGTTTTTT.

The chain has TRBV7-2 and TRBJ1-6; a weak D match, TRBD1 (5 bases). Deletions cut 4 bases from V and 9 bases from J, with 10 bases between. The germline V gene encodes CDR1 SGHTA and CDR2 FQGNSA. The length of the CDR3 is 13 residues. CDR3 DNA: TGTGCCAGCAGCTCCCAGGGTTTTTCACCCCTCCACTTT. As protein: CASSSQGFSPLHF.

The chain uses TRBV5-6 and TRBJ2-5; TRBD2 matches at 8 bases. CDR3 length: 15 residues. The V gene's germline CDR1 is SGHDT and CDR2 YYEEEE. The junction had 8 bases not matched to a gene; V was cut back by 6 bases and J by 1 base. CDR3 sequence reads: CASKGPGGSQETQYF. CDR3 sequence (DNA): TGTGCCAGCAAGGGTCCGGGGGGGTCCCAAGAGACCCAGTACTTC.

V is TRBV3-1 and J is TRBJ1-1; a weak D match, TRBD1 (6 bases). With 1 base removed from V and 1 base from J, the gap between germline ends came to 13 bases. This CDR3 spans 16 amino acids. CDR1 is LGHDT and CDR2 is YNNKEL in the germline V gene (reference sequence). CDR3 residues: CASSQGGGRRNTEAFF. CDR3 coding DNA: TGTGCCAGCAGCCAAGGGGGGGGCAGGAGGAACACTGAAGCTTTCTTT.

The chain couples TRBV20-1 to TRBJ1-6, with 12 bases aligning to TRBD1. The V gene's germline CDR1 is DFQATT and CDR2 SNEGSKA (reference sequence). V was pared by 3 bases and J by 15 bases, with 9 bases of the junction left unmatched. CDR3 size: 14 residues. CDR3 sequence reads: CSARPGTGGADLHF. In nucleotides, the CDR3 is TGCAGTGCTAGGCCCGGGACAGGGGGCGCGGACCTCCACTTT.

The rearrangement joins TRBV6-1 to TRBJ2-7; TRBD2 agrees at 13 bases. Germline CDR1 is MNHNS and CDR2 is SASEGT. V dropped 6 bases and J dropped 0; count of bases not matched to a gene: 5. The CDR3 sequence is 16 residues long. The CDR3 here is CASSRLAGGSSYEQYF. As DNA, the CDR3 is TGTGCCAGCAGCAGACTAGCGGGGGGAAGCTCCTACGAGCAGTACTTC.

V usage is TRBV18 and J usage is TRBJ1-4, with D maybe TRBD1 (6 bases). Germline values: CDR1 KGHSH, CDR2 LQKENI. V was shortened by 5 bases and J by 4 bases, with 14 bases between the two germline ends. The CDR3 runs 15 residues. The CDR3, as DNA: TGTGCCAGCTCAGACGACGGACAGCGTAATGAAAAACTGTTTTTT. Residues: CASSDDGQRNEKLFF.

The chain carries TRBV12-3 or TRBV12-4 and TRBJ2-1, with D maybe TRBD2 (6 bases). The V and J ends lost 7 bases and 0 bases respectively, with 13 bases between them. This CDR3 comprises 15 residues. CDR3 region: CASTPRGSSYNEQFF. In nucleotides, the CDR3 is TGTGCCAGCACCCCCCGGGGGAGCTCCTACAATGAGCAGTTCTTC.

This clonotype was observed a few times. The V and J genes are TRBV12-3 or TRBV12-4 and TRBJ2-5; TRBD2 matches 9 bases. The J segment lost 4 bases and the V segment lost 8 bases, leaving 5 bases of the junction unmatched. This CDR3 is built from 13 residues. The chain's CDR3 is CASSLAGTETQYF. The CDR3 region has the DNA TGTGCCAGCTCCCTAGCGGGGACAGAGACCCAGTACTTC.

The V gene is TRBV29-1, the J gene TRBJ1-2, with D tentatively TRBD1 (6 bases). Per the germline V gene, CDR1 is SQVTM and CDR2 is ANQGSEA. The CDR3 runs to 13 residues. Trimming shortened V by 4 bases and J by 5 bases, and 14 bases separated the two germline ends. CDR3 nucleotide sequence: TGCAGCGTTGTATATGGGGGCGCTTATGGCTACACCTTC. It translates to CSVVYGGAYGYTF.

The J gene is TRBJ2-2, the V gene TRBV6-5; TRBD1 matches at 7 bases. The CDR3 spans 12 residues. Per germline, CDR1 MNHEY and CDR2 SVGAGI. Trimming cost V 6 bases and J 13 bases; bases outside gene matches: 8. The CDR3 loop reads CASRWRQGVLFF. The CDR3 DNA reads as TGTGCCAGCAGATGGAGACAGGGCGTGCTGTTTTTT.

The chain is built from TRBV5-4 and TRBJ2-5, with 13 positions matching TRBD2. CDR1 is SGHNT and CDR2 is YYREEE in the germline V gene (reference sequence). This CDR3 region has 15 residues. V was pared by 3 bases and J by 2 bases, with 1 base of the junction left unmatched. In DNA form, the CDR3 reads TGTGCCAGCAGCTGGGGACTAGCGGGACAAGAGACCCAGTACTTC. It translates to CASSWGLAGQETQYF. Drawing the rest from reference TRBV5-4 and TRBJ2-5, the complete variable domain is ETGVTQSPTHLIKTRGQQVTLRCSSQSGHNTVSWYQQALGQGPQFIFQYYREEENGRGNFPPRFSGLQFPNYSSELNVNALELDDSALYLCASSWGLAGQETQYFGPGTRLLVL.

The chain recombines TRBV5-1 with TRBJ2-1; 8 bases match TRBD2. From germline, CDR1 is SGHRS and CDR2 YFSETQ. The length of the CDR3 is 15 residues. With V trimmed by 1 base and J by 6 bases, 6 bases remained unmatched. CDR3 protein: CASSLFSGATNEQFF. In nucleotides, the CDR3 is TGCGCCAGCAGCTTGTTTAGCGGGGCAACCAATGAGCAGTTCTTC.

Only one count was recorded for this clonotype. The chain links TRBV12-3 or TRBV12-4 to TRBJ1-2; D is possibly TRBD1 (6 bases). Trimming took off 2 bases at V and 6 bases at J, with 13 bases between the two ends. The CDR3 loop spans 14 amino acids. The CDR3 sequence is CASSLSGERHGYTF. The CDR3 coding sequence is TGTGCCAGCAGTTTATCAGGGGAAAGGCATGGCTACACCTTC.

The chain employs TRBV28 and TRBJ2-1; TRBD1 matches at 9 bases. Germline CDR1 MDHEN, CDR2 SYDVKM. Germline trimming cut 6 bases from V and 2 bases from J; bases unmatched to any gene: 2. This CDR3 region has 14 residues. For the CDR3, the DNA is TGTGCCAGCAGCACAGGGGGCCCCTACAATGAGCAGTTCTTC. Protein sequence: CASSTGGPYNEQFF.

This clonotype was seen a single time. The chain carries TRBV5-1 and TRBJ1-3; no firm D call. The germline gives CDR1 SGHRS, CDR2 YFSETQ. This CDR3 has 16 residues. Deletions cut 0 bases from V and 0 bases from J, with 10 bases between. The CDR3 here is CASSLAKASSGNTIYF. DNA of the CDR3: TGCGCCAGCAGCTTGGCCAAGGCAAGCTCTGGAAACACCATATATTTT.